This T cell receptor (beta chain) emerged from a study of cytomegalovirus exposure and HLA in healthy donors. The CDR3 loop spans 14 amino acids. Germline V gives CDR1 SGHNT, CDR2 YYREEE (reference sequence). Trimming cost V 3 bases and J 7 bases, with 14 bases left between them. Primers for the PCR totalled 60 Vbeta and 13 Jbeta. Here immunoSEQ multiplex PCR was the method, and the copy in TCRdb shows in-frame clones only, minus some. The sample holds approximately 100,000 clones, under 80% seen once. Of note for this clone: Its antigen is unidentified.

Study observations and caveats: TCR beta sequences reportedly predicted most subjects' HLA-A and HLA-B alleles accurately. Sequencing probably produced one cluster of sequence variants that were highly shared. Specificity of three CMV-associated chains for CMV antigens was verified in vitro.

The specimen was PBMCs. The source of this sequence is a woman aged 18-29 years in good health and CMV-seropositive. The rearrangement joins TRBV5-4 to TRBJ2-1; tentative D call: TRBD1 (6 bases). CDR3 in amino acids: CASSSPGGSNEQFF. The CDR3 coding sequence is TGTGCCAGCAGCTCTCCTGGGGGCTCGAATGAGCAGTTCTTC.